This T cell receptor beta chain is drawn from a study of blood T cell repertoires in COVID-19. Study-level information: Acute-phase and convalescent COVID-19 samples originated in the United States, Italy and Spain.

With 6 bases clipped from V and 6 bases from J, the junction kept 8 bases outside the gene matches. The length of the CDR3 is 14 residues. CDR1 is KGHSH and CDR2 is LQKENI in the germline V gene. Sequencing used immunoSEQ multiplex PCR; TCRdb keeps in-frame clones, though not all of them. The sample includes over 100,000 clones, approximately 88% of them seen just once. The rearrangement joins TRBV18 to TRBJ1-5, with TRBD1 matching 7 bases. This TCR came from a man aged 45-60 years with acute or convalescent COVID-19. Sequencing was performed on peripheral blood. CDR3 in amino acids: CASSPDRVGQPQHF. In nucleotides, the CDR3 is TGTGCCAGCTCGCCTGACAGGGTAGGTCAGCCCCAGCATTTT.